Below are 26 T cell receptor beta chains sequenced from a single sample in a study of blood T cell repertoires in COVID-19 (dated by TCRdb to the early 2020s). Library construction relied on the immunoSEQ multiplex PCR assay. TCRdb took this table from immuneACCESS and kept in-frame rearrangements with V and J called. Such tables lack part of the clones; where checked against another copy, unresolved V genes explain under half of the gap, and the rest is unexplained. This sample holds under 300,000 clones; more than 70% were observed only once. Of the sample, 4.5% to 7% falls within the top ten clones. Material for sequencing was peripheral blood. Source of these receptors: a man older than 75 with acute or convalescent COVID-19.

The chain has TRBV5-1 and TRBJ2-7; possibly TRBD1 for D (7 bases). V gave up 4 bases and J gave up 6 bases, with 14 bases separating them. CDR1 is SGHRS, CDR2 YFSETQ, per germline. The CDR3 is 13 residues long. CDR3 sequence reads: CASSPRQGGEQYF. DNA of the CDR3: TGCGCCAGCAGCCCTAGACAGGGAGGCGAGCAGTACTTC. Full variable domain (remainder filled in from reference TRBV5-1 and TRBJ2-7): KAGVTQTPRYLIKTRGQQVTLSCSPISGHRSVSWYQQTPGQGLQFLFEYFSETQRNKGNFPGRFSGRQFSNSRSEMNVSTLELGDSALYLCASSPRQGGEQYFGPGTRLTVT.

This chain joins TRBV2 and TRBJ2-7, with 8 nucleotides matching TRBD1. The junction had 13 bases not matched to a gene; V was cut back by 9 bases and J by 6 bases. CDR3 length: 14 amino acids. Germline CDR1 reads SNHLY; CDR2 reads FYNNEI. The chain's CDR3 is CASPPGQGAGEQYF. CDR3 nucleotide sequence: TGTGCCAGTCCTCCGGGGCAGGGGGCCGGCGAGCAGTACTTC.

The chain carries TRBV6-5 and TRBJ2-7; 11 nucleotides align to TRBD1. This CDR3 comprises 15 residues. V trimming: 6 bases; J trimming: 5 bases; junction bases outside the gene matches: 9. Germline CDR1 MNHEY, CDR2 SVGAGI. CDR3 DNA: TGTGCCAGCAGCCCGTGGGACAGGGGGTTTAACGAGCAGTACTTC. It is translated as CASSPWDRGFNEQYF.

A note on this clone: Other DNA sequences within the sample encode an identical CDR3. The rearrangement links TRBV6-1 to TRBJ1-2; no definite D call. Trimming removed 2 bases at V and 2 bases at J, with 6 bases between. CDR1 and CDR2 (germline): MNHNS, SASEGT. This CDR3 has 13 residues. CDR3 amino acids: CASSETGNYGYTF. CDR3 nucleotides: TGTGCCAGCAGTGAAACCGGGAACTATGGCTACACCTTC.

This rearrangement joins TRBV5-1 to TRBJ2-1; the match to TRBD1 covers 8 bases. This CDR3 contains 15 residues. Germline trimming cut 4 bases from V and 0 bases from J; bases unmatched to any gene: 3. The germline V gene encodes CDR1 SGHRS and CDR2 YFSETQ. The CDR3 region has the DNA TGCGCCAGCAGCCTACAGGGGGGCTCCTACAATGAGCAGTTCTTC. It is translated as CASSLQGGSYNEQFF.

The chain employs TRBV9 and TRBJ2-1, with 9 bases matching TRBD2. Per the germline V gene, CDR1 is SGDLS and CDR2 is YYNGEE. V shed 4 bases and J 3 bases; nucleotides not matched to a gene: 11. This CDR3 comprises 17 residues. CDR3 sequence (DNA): TGTGCCAGCAGCCCCCCTCCAGGAGCGGGGGGCTACAATGAGCAGTTCTTC. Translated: CASSPPPGAGGYNEQFF.

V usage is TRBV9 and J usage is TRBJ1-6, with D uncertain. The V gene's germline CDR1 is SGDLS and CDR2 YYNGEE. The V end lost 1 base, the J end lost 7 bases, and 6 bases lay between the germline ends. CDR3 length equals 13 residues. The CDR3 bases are TGTGCCAGCAGCGTAAGCTCCAATTCACCCCTCCACTTT. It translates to CASSVSSNSPLHF.

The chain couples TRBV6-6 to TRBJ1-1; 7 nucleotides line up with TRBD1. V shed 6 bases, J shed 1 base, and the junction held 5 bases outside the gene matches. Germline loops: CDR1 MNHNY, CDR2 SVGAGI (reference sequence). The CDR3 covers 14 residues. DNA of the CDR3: TGTGCCAGCAGCCAGGGACAGAAGAACACTGAAGCTTTCTTT. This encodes CASSQGQKNTEAFF.

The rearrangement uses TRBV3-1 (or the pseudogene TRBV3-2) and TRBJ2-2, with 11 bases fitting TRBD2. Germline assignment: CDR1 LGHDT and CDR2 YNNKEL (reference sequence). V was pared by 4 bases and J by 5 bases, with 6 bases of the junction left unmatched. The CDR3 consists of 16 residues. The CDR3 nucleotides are TGTGCCAGCAGCCCCTTAGCGGGGGGGCAGACCGGGGAGCTGTTTTTT. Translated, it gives CASSPLAGGQTGELFF.

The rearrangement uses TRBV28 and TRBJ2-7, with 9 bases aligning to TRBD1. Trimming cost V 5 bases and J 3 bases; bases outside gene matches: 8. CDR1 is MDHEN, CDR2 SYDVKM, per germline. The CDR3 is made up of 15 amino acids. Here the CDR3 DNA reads TGTGCCAGCAGTCAACCGGGACAGGGTCTCTACGAGCAGTACTTC. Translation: CASSQPGQGLYEQYF.

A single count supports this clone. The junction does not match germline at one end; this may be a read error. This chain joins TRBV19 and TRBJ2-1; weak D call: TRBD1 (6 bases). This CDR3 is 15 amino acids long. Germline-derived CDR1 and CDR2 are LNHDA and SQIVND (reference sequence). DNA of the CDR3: TGTGCCAGTACTATACAGGGTTCCTCCTACAATGAGCAGTTCTTC. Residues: CASTIQGSSYNEQFF. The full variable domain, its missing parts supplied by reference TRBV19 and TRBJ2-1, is DGGITQSPKYLFRKEGQNVTLSCEQNLNHDAMYWYRQDPGQGLRLIYYSQIVNDFQKGDIAEGYSVSREKKESFPLTVTSAQKNPTAFYLCASTIQGSSYNEQFFGPGTRLTVL.

CDR3 amino acids: CASTVTGLYGYTF. The CDR3 DNA is TGTGCCAGCACCGTGACAGGTTTATATGGCTACACCTTC. V is TRBV27 and J is TRBJ1-2, with D possibly TRBD1 on 6 matching bases. There are 13 residues in the CDR3. Germline V gene sequence: CDR1 MNHEY, CDR2 SMNVEV (reference sequence). Deletions cut 7 bases from V and 5 bases from J, with 14 bases between.

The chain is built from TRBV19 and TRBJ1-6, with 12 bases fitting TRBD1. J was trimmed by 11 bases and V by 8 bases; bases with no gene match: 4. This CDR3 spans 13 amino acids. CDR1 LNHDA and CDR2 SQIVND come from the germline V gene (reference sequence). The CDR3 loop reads CASGTGGATPLHF. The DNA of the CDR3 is TGTGCCAGTGGGACAGGGGGCGCGACACCCCTCCACTTT.

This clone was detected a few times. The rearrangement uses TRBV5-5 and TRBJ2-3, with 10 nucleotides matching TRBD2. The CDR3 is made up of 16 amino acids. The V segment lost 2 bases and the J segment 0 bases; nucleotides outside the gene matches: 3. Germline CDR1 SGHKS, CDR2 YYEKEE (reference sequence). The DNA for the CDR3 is TGTGCCAGCAGCTTACCTAGCGGGAGTAGCACAGATACGCAGTATTTT. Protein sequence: CASSLPSGSSTDTQYF.

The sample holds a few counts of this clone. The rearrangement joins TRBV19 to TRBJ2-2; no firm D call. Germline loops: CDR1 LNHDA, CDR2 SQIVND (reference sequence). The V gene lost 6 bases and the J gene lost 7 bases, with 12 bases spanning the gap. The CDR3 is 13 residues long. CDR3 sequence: CASRSQNNGELFF. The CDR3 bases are TGTGCCAGTAGGTCACAGAATAACGGGGAGCTGTTTTTT.

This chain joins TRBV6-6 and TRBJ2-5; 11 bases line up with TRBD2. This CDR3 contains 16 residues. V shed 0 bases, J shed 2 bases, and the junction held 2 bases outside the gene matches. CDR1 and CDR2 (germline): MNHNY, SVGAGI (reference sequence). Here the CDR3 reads CASSYSGLAVQETQYF. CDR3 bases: TGTGCCAGCAGTTACTCGGGACTAGCGGTACAAGAGACCCAGTACTTC.

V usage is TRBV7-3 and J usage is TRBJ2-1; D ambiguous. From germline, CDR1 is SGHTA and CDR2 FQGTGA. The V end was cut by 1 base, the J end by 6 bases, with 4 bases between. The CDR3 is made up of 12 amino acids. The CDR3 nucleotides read TGTGCCAGCAGCTTAATGAGCAATGAGCAGTTCTTC. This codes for CASSLMSNEQFF.

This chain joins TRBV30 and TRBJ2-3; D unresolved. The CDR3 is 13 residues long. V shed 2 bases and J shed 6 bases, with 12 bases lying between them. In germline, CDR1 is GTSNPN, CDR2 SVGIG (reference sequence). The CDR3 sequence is CAWSPARVDTQYF. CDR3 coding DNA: TGTGCCTGGAGTCCGGCTAGAGTGGATACGCAGTATTTT.

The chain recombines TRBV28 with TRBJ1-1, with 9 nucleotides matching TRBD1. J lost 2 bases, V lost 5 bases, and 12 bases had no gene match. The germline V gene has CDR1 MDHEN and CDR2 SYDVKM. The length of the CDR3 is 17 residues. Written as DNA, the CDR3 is TGTGCCAGCAGTCTAGGACAGGGGACGGGTTTAAACACTGAAGCTTTCTTT. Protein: CASSLGQGTGLNTEAFF.

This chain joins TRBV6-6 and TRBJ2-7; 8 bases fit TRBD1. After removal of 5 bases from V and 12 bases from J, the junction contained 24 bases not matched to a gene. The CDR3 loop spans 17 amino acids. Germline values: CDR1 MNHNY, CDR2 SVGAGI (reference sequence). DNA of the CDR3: TGTGCCAGCAGTCTTTCCCAGGACAGGGCCCTCTCCCTGCGTCGGTACTTC. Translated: CASSLSQDRALSLRRYF.

This CDR3 is CASSLDSRTKETQYF. For the CDR3, the DNA is TGCGCCAGCAGCTTGGACAGCCGAACCAAAGAGACCCAGTACTTC. The chain is built from TRBV5-1 and TRBJ2-5, with D hard to call. Germline CDR1 is SGHRS and CDR2 is YFSETQ. V was shortened by 0 bases and J by 3 bases, with 12 bases between the two germline ends. The CDR3 is 15 amino acids. Filled out from reference TRBV5-1 and TRBJ2-5, the complete variable domain reads KAGVTQTPRYLIKTRGQQVTLSCSPISGHRSVSWYQQTPGQGLQFLFEYFSETQRNKGNFPGRFSGRQFSNSRSEMNVSTLELGDSALYLCASSLDSRTKETQYFGPGTRLLVL.

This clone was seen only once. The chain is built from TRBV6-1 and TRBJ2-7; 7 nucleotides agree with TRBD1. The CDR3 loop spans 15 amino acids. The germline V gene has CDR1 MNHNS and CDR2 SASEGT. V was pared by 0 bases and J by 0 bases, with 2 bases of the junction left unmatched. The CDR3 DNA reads TGTGCCAGCAGTGAAGCCCGGACAGGCTCCTACGAGCAGTACTTC. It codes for CASSEARTGSYEQYF.

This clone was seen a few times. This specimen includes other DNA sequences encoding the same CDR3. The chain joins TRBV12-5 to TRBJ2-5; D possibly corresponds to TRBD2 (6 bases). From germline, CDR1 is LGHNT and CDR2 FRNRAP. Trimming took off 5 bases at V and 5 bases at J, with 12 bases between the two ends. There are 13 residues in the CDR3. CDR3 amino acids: CASGRRRGETQYF. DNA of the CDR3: TGTGCTAGTGGTCGCCGGAGGGGTGAGACCCAGTACTTC.

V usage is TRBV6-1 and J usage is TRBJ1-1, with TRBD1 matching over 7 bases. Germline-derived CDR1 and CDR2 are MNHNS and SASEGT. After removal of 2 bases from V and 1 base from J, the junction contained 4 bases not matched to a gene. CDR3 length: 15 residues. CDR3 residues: CASSEQGGRNTEAFF. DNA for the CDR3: TGTGCCAGCAGTGAACAGGGGGGCAGGAACACTGAAGCTTTCTTT.

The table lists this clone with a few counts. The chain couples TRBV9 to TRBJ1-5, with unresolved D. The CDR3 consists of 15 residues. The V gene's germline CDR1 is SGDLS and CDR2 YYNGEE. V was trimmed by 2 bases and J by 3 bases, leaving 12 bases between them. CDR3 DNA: TGTGCCAGCAGCGTGGGAGGGAGTGACAATCAGCCCCAGCATTTT. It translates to CASSVGGSDNQPQHF. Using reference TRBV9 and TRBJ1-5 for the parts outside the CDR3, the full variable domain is DSGVTQTPKHLITATGQRVTLRCSPRSGDLSVYWYQQSLDQGLQFLIQYYNGEERAKGNILERFSAQQFPDLHSELNLSSLELGDSALYFCASSVGGSDNQPQHFGDGTRLSIL.

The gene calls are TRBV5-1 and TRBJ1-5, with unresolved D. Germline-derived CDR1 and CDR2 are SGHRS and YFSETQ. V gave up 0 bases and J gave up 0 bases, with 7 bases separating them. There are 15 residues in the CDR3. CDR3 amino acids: CASSLGPYSNQPQHF. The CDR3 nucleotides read TGCGCCAGCAGCTTGGGTCCCTATAGCAATCAGCCCCAGCATTTT. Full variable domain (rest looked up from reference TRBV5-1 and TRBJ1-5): KAGVTQTPRYLIKTRGQQVTLSCSPISGHRSVSWYQQTPGQGLQFLFEYFSETQRNKGNFPGRFSGRQFSNSRSEMNVSTLELGDSALYLCASSLGPYSNQPQHFGDGTRLSIL.